The 20 T cell receptor beta chains given below trace back to one sample, sequenced in a study of blood T cell repertoires in COVID-19. Profiling relied on immunoSEQ multiplex PCR, and the TCRdb table lists in-frame clones only, not all of them. This table holds 150,000 to 200,000 clones, about 85% found once. The specimen was peripheral blood. These receptors originate from an older man with active or convalescent COVID-19.

The CDR3 coding sequence is TGTGCCAGCAGTTCTCTTTCACGGAGAGCCACTGAAGCTTTCTTT. It encodes CASSSLSRRATEAFF. The chain recombines TRBV6-2 or TRBV6-3 with TRBJ1-1; D gene uncertain. The CDR3 has 15 amino acids. Germline lookup yields CDR1 MNHEY and CDR2 SVGEGT. Trimming removed 4 bases from V and 4 bases from J, with 16 bases in between.

The chain couples TRBV6-2 or TRBV6-3 to TRBJ1-6, with TRBD1 as a possible D gene (6 bases). This CDR3 spans 14 amino acids. The germline V and J ends were trimmed by 5 bases and 10 bases, with 15 bases remaining between them. Germline assignment: CDR1 MNHEY and CDR2 SVGEGT. The DNA of the CDR3 is TGTGCCAGCAGTGCACTCCCAGGGGACTCACCCCTCCACTTT. Translation: CASSALPGDSPLHF.

The chain links TRBV18 to TRBJ1-5; 7 nucleotides match TRBD1. Germline V gene sequence: CDR1 KGHSH, CDR2 LQKENI. There are 15 residues in the CDR3. V was clipped by 6 bases and J by 5 bases; unmatched bases: 10. CDR3: CASSLEGAWDQPQHF. The CDR3 coding sequence is TGTGCCAGCTCTCTTGAGGGGGCTTGGGATCAGCCCCAGCATTTT.

The chain combines TRBV11-3 with TRBJ2-2, with D tentatively TRBD1 (6 bases). CDR3 length: 14 amino acids. V lost 4 bases, J lost 1 base, and 7 bases lay in between. Per the germline V gene, CDR1 is SGHNT and CDR2 is YENEEA. The CDR3 nucleotides are TGTGCCAGCAGCTGGGGACAGAACACCGGGGAGCTGTTTTTT. Translation gives CASSWGQNTGELFF.

This clone came up once. The V and J genes are TRBV18 and TRBJ2-3; D unresolved. The CDR3 loop spans 13 amino acids. V lost 7 bases, J lost 1 base, and 9 bases lay in between. Germline CDR1 is KGHSH and CDR2 is LQKENI. The CDR3 loop reads CASLNTGTDTQYF. DNA for the CDR3: TGTGCCAGCTTAAATACGGGCACAGATACGCAGTATTTT.

The chain carries TRBV7-2 and TRBJ2-5, with D possibly being TRBD1 (6 bases). The CDR3 contains 16 residues. Trimming pared 5 bases from V and 0 bases from J, leaving 16 bases between. Per germline, CDR1 SGHTA and CDR2 FQGNSA. The CDR3, as DNA: TGTGCCAGCAGCCATCGGGGCAGGGGCTACCAAGAGACCCAGTACTTC. This codes for CASSHRGRGYQETQYF.

This clone was detected only a few times. The chain joins TRBV27 to TRBJ2-7, with TRBD1 matching over 7 bases. V was clipped by 0 bases and J by 6 bases; unmatched bases: 8. Per germline, CDR1 MNHEY and CDR2 SMNVEV (reference sequence). This CDR3 region has 15 residues. The CDR3 sequence: CASSLSTGQVGEQYF. The CDR3 DNA follows: TGTGCCAGCAGTTTATCGACAGGACAGGTTGGCGAGCAGTACTTC.

This chain connects TRBV18 to TRBJ1-4, with 10 bases identical to TRBD1. Per germline, CDR1 KGHSH and CDR2 LQKENI. CDR3 length equals 14 residues. Losses at the gene ends were 6 bases for V and 6 bases for J; bases not matched to a gene: 4. For the CDR3, the DNA is TGTGCCAGCTCGTCCGGGACAGGGGATGAAAAACTGTTTTTT. Translated: CASSSGTGDEKLFF.

The chain links TRBV27 to TRBJ1-1; D uncertain. The CDR3 length is 11 residues. Looked up from germline, CDR1 is MNHEY and CDR2 is SMNVEV (reference sequence). V was cut by 6 bases and J by 5 bases, with 7 bases left in between. The CDR3 DNA reads as TGTGCCAGCAGGGGAGGGACTGAAGCTTTCTTT. It translates to CASRGGTEAFF.

The V call is TRBV4-3, the J call TRBJ2-4, with 7 nucleotides matching TRBD2. Germline values: CDR1 LGHNA, CDR2 YSLEER. CDR3 length: 17 residues. The V and J ends lost 0 bases and 6 bases, in that order; junction bases with no gene match: 11. CDR3 in amino acids: CASSQDLWERGGNIQYF. The CDR3 nucleotides are TGCGCCAGCAGCCAAGATTTGTGGGAGCGGGGTGGAAACATTCAGTACTTC.

This chain uses TRBV4-1 with TRBJ2-7; 9 nucleotides line up with TRBD2. The V and J ends lost 0 bases and 0 bases, in that order; junction bases with no gene match: 3. This CDR3 has 16 amino acids. Germline-derived CDR1 and CDR2 are MGHRA and YSYEKL. The chain's CDR3 is CASSQERLAASYEQYF. The CDR3 coding sequence is TGCGCCAGCAGCCAAGAACGACTAGCGGCCTCCTACGAGCAGTACTTC.

This clone showed up just once. This chain connects TRBV6-1 to TRBJ2-7, with 7 bases identical to TRBD1. The CDR3 spans 15 residues. Germline V gene data show CDR1 as MNHNS and CDR2 as SASEGT. J gave up 3 bases and V 3 bases, and 8 bases lay outside the gene matches. The CDR3 protein is CASSEVQGSYYEQYF. For the CDR3, the DNA is TGTGCCAGCAGTGAGGTACAGGGGTCATACTACGAGCAGTACTTC.

V gene TRBV30 combines with J gene TRBJ2-7; 11 positions agree with TRBD2. The CDR3 loop spans 13 amino acids. V lost 3 bases, J lost 10 bases, and 8 bases stayed unmatched. The germline V gene encodes CDR1 GTSNPN and CDR2 SVGIG (reference sequence). The CDR3 coding sequence is TGTGCCTGGAGCATAGCGGGAGGGCGCTATCAGTACTTC. Its translation: CAWSIAGGRYQYF.

The chain carries TRBV28 and TRBJ1-2, with a possible D match to TRBD1 (5 bases). Germline CDR1 reads MDHEN; CDR2 reads SYDVKM. The CDR3 totals 17 residues. V was cut by 5 bases and J by 1 base, with 20 bases left in between. CDR3 sequence reads: CASSANIGTQVNYGYTF. The CDR3 nucleotides read TGTGCCAGCAGTGCGAACATCGGGACTCAAGTTAACTATGGCTACACCTTC.

The V call is TRBV6-1, the J call TRBJ2-2; TRBD1 agrees at 8 bases. There are 16 residues in the CDR3. Germline V gene lookup returns CDR1 MNHNS and CDR2 SASEGT. With V trimmed by 2 bases and J by 5 bases, 7 bases remained unmatched. In nucleotides, the CDR3 is TGTGCCAGCAGTGAACGGACAGGGCACCCTACCGGGGAGCTGTTTTTT. It encodes CASSERTGHPTGELFF.

The chain uses TRBV19 and TRBJ1-1, with D maybe TRBD1 (6 bases). CDR1 and CDR2 (germline): LNHDA, SQIVND (reference sequence). The CDR3 runs to 15 residues. V lost 1 base and J 8 bases, leaving 17 bases between the germline ends. CDR3 residues: CASSIVWDTQKEAFF. The CDR3 nucleotides are TGTGCCAGTAGTATAGTCTGGGACACCCAAAAGGAAGCTTTCTTT. The full variable domain, completed using reference TRBV19 and TRBJ1-1, is DGGITQSPKYLFRKEGQNVTLSCEQNLNHDAMYWYRQDPGQGLRLIYYSQIVNDFQKGDIAEGYSVSREKKESFPLTVTSAQKNPTAFYLCASSIVWDTQKEAFFGQGTRLTVV.

The chain joins TRBV27 to TRBJ2-1; 7 nucleotides match TRBD2. The CDR3 loop spans 15 amino acids. With 6 bases clipped from V and 6 bases from J, the junction kept 11 bases outside the gene matches. In germline, CDR1 is MNHEY, CDR2 SMNVEV (reference sequence). Here the CDR3 reads CASSTTTERGNEQFF. CDR3 DNA: TGTGCCAGCAGCACCACGACCGAGCGGGGCAATGAGCAGTTCTTC.

The rearrangement links TRBV11-2 to TRBJ1-6, with 7 positions matching TRBD1. The V segment lost 1 base and the J segment 9 bases; nucleotides outside the gene matches: 15. This CDR3 has 18 residues. From germline, CDR1 is SGHAT and CDR2 FQNNGV. CDR3 region: CASSLGVGAGGIGSPLHF. CDR3 sequence (DNA): TGTGCCAGCAGCTTAGGGGTCGGGGCAGGGGGGATTGGTTCACCCCTCCACTTT.

This chain links TRBV3-1 (or the pseudogene TRBV3-2) with TRBJ2-3; 7 nucleotides agree with TRBD2. This CDR3 has 13 residues. Germline values: CDR1 LGHDT, CDR2 YNNKEL (reference sequence). Losses at the gene ends were 4 bases for V and 3 bases for J; bases not matched to a gene: 1. CDR3 coding DNA: TGTGCCAGCAGCCTCGGGGGGACAGATACGCAGTATTTT. Amino acid sequence: CASSLGGTDTQYF.

The chain recombines TRBV19 with TRBJ1-2, with 7 bases identical to TRBD1. CDR1 LNHDA and CDR2 SQIVND come from the germline V gene (reference sequence). The CDR3 sequence is 11 residues long. The V and J ends lost 7 bases and 4 bases, in that order; junction bases with no gene match: 0. In DNA, the CDR3 is TGTGCCAGTAAGGGGGCCTATGGCTACACCTTC. Protein product: CASKGAYGYTF. Complete variable domain (other parts from reference TRBV19 and TRBJ1-2): DGGITQSPKYLFRKEGQNVTLSCEQNLNHDAMYWYRQDPGQGLRLIYYSQIVNDFQKGDIAEGYSVSREKKESFPLTVTSAQKNPTAFYLCASKGAYGYTFGSGTRLTVV.